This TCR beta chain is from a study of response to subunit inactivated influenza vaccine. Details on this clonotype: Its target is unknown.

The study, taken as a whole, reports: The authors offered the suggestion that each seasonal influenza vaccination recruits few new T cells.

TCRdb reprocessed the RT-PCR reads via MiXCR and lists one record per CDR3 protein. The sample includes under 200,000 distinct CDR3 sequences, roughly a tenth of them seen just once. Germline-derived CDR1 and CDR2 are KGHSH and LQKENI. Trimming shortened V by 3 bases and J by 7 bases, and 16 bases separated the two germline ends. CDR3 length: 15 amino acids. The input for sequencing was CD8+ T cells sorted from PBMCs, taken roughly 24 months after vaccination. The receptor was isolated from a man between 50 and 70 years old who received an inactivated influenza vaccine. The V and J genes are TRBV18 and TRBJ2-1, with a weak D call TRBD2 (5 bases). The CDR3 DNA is TGTGCCAGCTCACCCTTATTTCGGGAAGGGAATGAGCAGTTCTTC. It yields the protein CASSPLFREGNEQFF. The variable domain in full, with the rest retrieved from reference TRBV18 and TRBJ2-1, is NAGVMQNPRHLVRRRGQEARLRCSPMKGHSHVYWYRQLPEEGLKFMVYLQKENIIDESGMPKERFSAEFPKEGPSILRIQQVVRGDSAAYFCASSPLFREGNEQFFGPGTRLTVL.